The next 19 T cell receptor beta chains were all read from a single sample in a study of low-dose radiotherapy and immunotherapy resistance in tumors. Priming of first-strand cDNA relied on TRAV- and TRBV-specific primers (covering alpha and beta chains). Amplification, which lasted approximately 19 PCR cycles, used a constant-region primer and V-primer adapter to amplify TCRs. TCRdb ran MiXCR on the reads and lists one entry per CDR3 protein. The table includes roughly 76,000 distinct CDR3 sequences, under 20% detected once. The time point here: before trial treatment. This sample comprised PBMCs, obtained before treatment. These TCRs come from a male donor with prostate cancer.

This clonotype was seen repeatedly, ten times or more. V gene TRBV2 combines with J gene TRBJ2-1, with a weak D call TRBD2 (6 bases). The CDR3 runs 14 residues. Trimming removed 5 bases at V and 3 bases at J, with 11 bases between. Per the germline V gene, CDR1 is SNHLY and CDR2 is FYNNEI. The CDR3 sequence: CASSWRDLYNEQFF. The CDR3 DNA sequence: TGTGCCAGCAGTTGGCGGGACCTCTACAATGAGCAGTTCTTC.

Many counts were recorded for this clonotype. This chain uses TRBV5-1 with TRBJ2-2; D uncertain. V was clipped by 0 bases and J by 5 bases, with 14 bases between them. Germline V gene lookup returns CDR1 SGHRS and CDR2 YFSETQ. The length of the CDR3 is 16 residues. CDR3 nucleotide sequence: TGCGCCAGCAGCTTGGTCGGTACGGCACGGACCGGGGAGCTGTTTTTT. Translated, it gives CASSLVGTARTGELFF.

This clonotype has at least ten counts. The chain uses TRBV5-4 and TRBJ2-7, with D possibly matching TRBD1 (6 bases). Trimming cost V 0 bases and J 4 bases, with 11 bases left between them. Germline values: CDR1 SGHNT, CDR2 YYREEE (reference sequence). The CDR3 has 14 residues. In DNA, the CDR3 is TGTGCCAGCAGCTTGGCTCGTACAGGGTACGAGCAGTACTTC. It encodes CASSLARTGYEQYF.

Ten or more counts support this clonotype. The V call is TRBV21-1, the J call TRBJ1-1. TRBV21-1 is a pseudogene segment. This CDR3 is 20 amino acids long. The CDR3 nucleotides are TGTGCCAGCAGCAAAGTGTTGGGGTATCACCGTGAAAAATTGAACACTGAAGCTTTCTTT. It encodes CASSKVLGYHREKLNTEAFF.

At least ten counts were recorded for this clonotype. V is TRBV27 and J is TRBJ2-6; weak D call: TRBD1 (6 bases). This CDR3 comprises 17 residues. The V gene's germline CDR1 is MNHEY and CDR2 SMNVEV (reference sequence). The V end was cut by 0 bases, the J end by 0 bases, with 9 bases between. The CDR3 DNA reads as TGTGCCAGCAGTTTATCTTCAGGGGTCTCTGGGGCCAACGTCCTGACTTTC. Its protein product is CASSLSSGVSGANVLTF. Looking up the rest from reference TRBV27 and TRBJ2-6 gives the full variable domain: EAQVTQNPRYLITVTGKKLTVTCSQNMNHEYMSWYRQDPGLGLRQIYYSMNVEVTDKGDVPEGYKVSRKEKRNFPLILESPSPNQTSLYFCASSLSSGVSGANVLTFGAGSRLTVL.

Many counts were recorded for this clonotype. The V call is TRBV6-2 or TRBV6-3, the J call TRBJ2-1; maybe TRBD1 (6 bases). The germline V gene encodes CDR1 MNHEY and CDR2 SVGEGT. The CDR3 has 12 amino acids. The V end lost 7 bases, the J end lost 9 bases, and 13 bases lay between the germline ends. CDR3 amino acids: CASTLQGSEQFF. Written as DNA, the CDR3 is TGTGCCAGCACTTTACAGGGAAGTGAGCAGTTCTTC.

This clonotype appeared many times. The rearrangement links TRBV6-1 to TRBJ2-7; 8 bases are shared with TRBD1. CDR3 size: 12 residues. Germline values: CDR1 MNHNS, CDR2 SASEGT. The V segment lost 6 bases and the J segment 5 bases; nucleotides outside the gene matches: 3. CDR3 in DNA: TGTGCCAGCAGCACGACAGGGGACGAGCAGTACTTC. Its protein is CASSTTGDEQYF.

This clonotype has at least ten counts. The chain combines TRBV7-2 with TRBJ1-1; D not resolved. The CDR3 totals 16 residues. Trimming stripped 5 bases from V and 0 bases from J, with 16 bases between. CDR1 and CDR2 from the germline V gene are SGHTA and FQGNSA. The CDR3 loop reads CASSRTRTAMNTEAFF. The CDR3 DNA reads as TGTGCCAGCAGCCGAACCAGGACCGCGATGAACACTGAAGCTTTCTTT.

This clonotype was seen at least ten times. This chain uses TRBV9 with TRBJ1-6; 7 bases are a match to TRBD1. The CDR3 runs 16 residues. Looked up from germline, CDR1 is SGDLS and CDR2 is YYNGEE. V lost 0 bases to trimming and J lost 7 bases; unmatched junction nucleotides: 7. The CDR3 spells CASSVGGDRENSPLHF. In DNA, the CDR3 is TGTGCCAGCAGCGTAGGAGGTGACAGGGAAAATTCACCCCTCCACTTT. Full variable domain (remainder filled in from reference TRBV9 and TRBJ1-6): DSGVTQTPKHLITATGQRVTLRCSPRSGDLSVYWYQQSLDQGLQFLIQYYNGEERAKGNILERFSAQQFPDLHSELNLSSLELGDSALYFCASSVGGDRENSPLHFGNGTRLTVT.

This clonotype has just a few counts. The DNA is omitted, as the CDR3 cannot be located on it reliably, and the CDR3 follows TCRdb's listing. The V call is TRBV9, the J call TRBJ2-2; the DNA was not compared with TRBD1, the D call given in the table. The CDR3 spans 16 amino acids, including both terminal residues. CDR1 and CDR2 (germline): SGDLS, YYNGEE. The CDR3 spells CASSASGVYTGELFFF.

This clonotype was counted ten times or more. The CDR3 coding sequence is TGCAGTGCTAGCCCCCCGGGACAGGGGTCCTACGAGCAGTACTTC. It translates to CSASPPGQGSYEQYF. The V and J genes are TRBV20-1 and TRBJ2-7; TRBD1 aligns across 10 bases. The germline gives CDR1 DFQATT, CDR2 SNEGSKA (reference sequence). J gave up 1 base and V 3 bases, and 6 bases lay outside the gene matches. This CDR3 spans 15 amino acids.

This clonotype was recorded many times. The chain has TRBV19 and TRBJ2-7; TRBD1 might be the D (5 bases). Trimming left V 3 bases short and J 2 bases short, with 14 bases between. Germline V gene lookup returns CDR1 LNHDA and CDR2 SQIVND (reference sequence). The CDR3 is 15 residues long. This chain's CDR3 is CASSMSGAGTYEQYF. As DNA, the CDR3 is TGTGCCAGTAGTATGAGTGGGGCAGGAACCTACGAGCAGTACTTC.

This clonotype was counted ten times or more. This rearrangement joins TRBV7-8 to TRBJ2-1; 7 bases are shared with TRBD1. V lost 3 bases, J lost 4 bases, and 9 bases stayed unmatched. The CDR3 is made up of 16 amino acids. CDR1 is SGHVS, CDR2 FQNEAQ, per germline. DNA of the CDR3: TGTGCCAGCAGCTTGGCTCAAGGGGGCCTGTACAATGAGCAGTTCTTC. It specifies CASSLAQGGLYNEQFF.

Concerning this clonotype: A far larger clone is just one base off, so this is likely a read error. The chain is built from TRBV6-2 or TRBV6-3 and TRBJ2-1, with 8 bases that match TRBD2. Germline-derived CDR1 and CDR2 are MNHEY and SVGEGT. This CDR3 spans 15 amino acids. The CDR3 is CASSPGTSTYNEQSF. CDR3 in DNA: TGTGCCAGCAGTCCCGGGACTAGTACCTACAATGAGCAGTCCTTC.

This clonotype was observed at least ten times. J is TRBJ2-1 and V is TRBV19; 15 nucleotides agree with TRBD2. Germline CDR1 LNHDA, CDR2 SQIVND (reference sequence). The CDR3 has 16 residues. V gave up 4 bases and J gave up 6 bases; unmatched junction bases: 4. The DNA of the CDR3 is TGTGCCAGTAGTACGCCGGGACTAGCGGGGGGCAATGAGCAGTTCTTC. Translated: CASSTPGLAGGNEQFF.

This clonotype came up many times. This chain links TRBV7-8 with TRBJ2-1, with D possibly matching TRBD2 (7 bases). This CDR3 has 16 residues. Germline assignment: CDR1 SGHVS and CDR2 FQNEAQ. Trimming left V 5 bases short and J 2 bases short, with 16 bases between. For the CDR3, the DNA is TGTGCCAGCAGCGAAGATCCGGGGGGCGCCTACAATGAGCAGTTCTTC. Translating gives CASSEDPGGAYNEQFF.

This clonotype appeared many times. This rearrangement joins TRBV6-5 to TRBJ1-1; unclear D gene. The CDR3 loop spans 18 amino acids. The V end was cut by 6 bases, the J end by 4 bases, with 27 bases between. Germline CDR1 reads MNHEY; CDR2 reads SVGAGI. This chain's CDR3 is CASSRQSRPARLSTEAFF. The DNA of the CDR3 is TGTGCCAGCAGCCGCCAATCCCGGCCGGCCCGGTTGAGCACTGAAGCTTTCTTT.

This clonotype was counted many times. The rearrangement joins TRBV2 to TRBJ1-5, with TRBD1 matching 7 bases. The germline V gene encodes CDR1 SNHLY and CDR2 FYNNEI. The CDR3 contains 14 residues. The V segment lost 4 bases and the J segment 5 bases; nucleotides outside the gene matches: 5. CDR3 protein: CASSGTGGYQPQHF. CDR3 sequence (DNA): TGTGCCAGCAGTGGGACAGGAGGTTATCAGCCCCAGCATTTT.

This clonotype was counted between two and nine times. This chain joins TRBV14 and TRBJ2-3; D is uncertain. Germline V CDR1 and CDR2: SGHDN, FVKESK. The CDR3 is 14 residues long. With 4 bases removed from V and 3 bases from J, the gap between germline ends came to 11 bases. CDR3 bases: TGTGCCAGCAGCCCCCGCATAACTACAGATACGCAGTATTTT. This encodes CASSPRITTDTQYF.